The T cell receptor (beta chain) described here comes from a study of shared clonotypes between healthy human individuals. Note on this clone: The sample holds other DNA sequences that translate to the same CDR3.

V lost 5 bases, J lost 5 bases, and 10 bases lay in between. The CDR3 is 11 residues long. Looked up from germline, CDR1 is GTSNPN and CDR2 is SVGIG (reference sequence). TCRdb keeps only in-frame clones here, not all; method: immunoSEQ multiplex PCR. This sample yields about 2.4 million clones, of which approximately 90% are seen a single time; 0.11% to 0.15% belongs to the top ten. The TCR sequence derives from a man younger than 35 in good health. The sequenced material came from naive CD4+ T cells sorted from blood. Indicated subset: CD45RA+ positively selected. The chain employs TRBV30 and TRBJ2-7; a possible D gene is TRBD1 (6 bases). The CDR3 region has the DNA TGTGCCTGGTCTGCAGGGGACGAGCAGTACTTC. As protein: CAWSAGDEQYF.